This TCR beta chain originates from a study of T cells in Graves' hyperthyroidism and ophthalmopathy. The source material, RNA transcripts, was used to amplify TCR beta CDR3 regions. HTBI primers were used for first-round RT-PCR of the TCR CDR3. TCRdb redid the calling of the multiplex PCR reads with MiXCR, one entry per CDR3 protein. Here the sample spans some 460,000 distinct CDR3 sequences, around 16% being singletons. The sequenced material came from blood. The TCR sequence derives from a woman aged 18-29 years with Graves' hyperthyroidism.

CDR3 in DNA: TGTGCCATCAGTGACACAGGGTTCACAGATACGCAGTATTTT. Translating it yields CAISDTGFTDTQYF. This chain links TRBV10-3 with TRBJ2-3, with D possibly matching TRBD1 (6 bases). Trimming stripped 3 bases from V and 2 bases from J, with 9 bases between. Germline values: CDR1 ENHRY, CDR2 SYGVKD. The CDR3 has 14 residues.